The 7 T cell receptor beta chains given below trace back to one sample, sequenced in a study of cytomegalovirus exposure and HLA in healthy donors. Primers included in the PCR were 60 Vbeta and 13 Jbeta primers. Data came from immunoSEQ multiplex PCR; TCRdb stores just in-frame clones and leaves some out. The sample includes roughly 84,000 clones, under 80% of them seen just once. The sequenced material came from PBMCs. The receptor source for this set is a male donor in good health and CMV-seropositive.

The V call is TRBV5-8, the J call TRBJ1-5; D unresolved. CDR1 is SGHTS and CDR2 is YDEGEE in the germline V gene. Trimming stripped 4 bases from V and 5 bases from J, with 13 bases between. The CDR3 contains 14 residues. The CDR3 is CASSPRVGHQPQHF. The CDR3 coding sequence is TGTGCCAGCAGCCCGCGGGTAGGCCATCAGCCCCAGCATTTT.

This clone was observed once. The gene calls are TRBV19 and TRBJ2-7; D is perhaps TRBD2 (6 bases). Per the germline V gene, CDR1 is LNHDA and CDR2 is SQIVND (reference sequence). The V end was cut by 7 bases, the J end by 3 bases, with 7 bases between. The CDR3 extends over 11 amino acids. The CDR3 loop is CASKEGYEQYF. As DNA, the CDR3 is TGTGCCAGTAAGGAGGGCTACGAGCAGTACTTC.

This clone appeared a few times. The chain recombines TRBV7-2 with TRBJ2-7; a weak D match, TRBD2 (5 bases). V lost 5 bases and J lost 1, with 12 bases in between. Germline lookup yields CDR1 SGHTA and CDR2 FQGNSA. This CDR3 has 14 amino acids. As DNA, the CDR3 is TGTGCCAGCAGCGCCCCATGGGAGTCCTACGAGCAGTACTTC. This codes for CASSAPWESYEQYF.

This sequence joins TRBV29-1 and TRBJ1-1; weak D call: TRBD1 (5 bases). This CDR3 has 13 amino acids. The V end was cut by 2 bases, the J end by 3 bases, with 10 bases between. Germline V gene lookup returns CDR1 SQVTM and CDR2 ANQGSEA. The DNA for the CDR3 is TGCAGCGTTGAAACGGGGGAGGACACTGAAGCTTTCTTT. It translates to CSVETGEDTEAFF.

V usage is TRBV7-3 and J usage is TRBJ2-1; D is perhaps TRBD2 (7 bases). V was pared by 5 bases and J by 3 bases, with 20 bases between. The CDR3 loop spans 17 amino acids. Germline-derived CDR1 and CDR2 are SGHTA and FQGTGA. The CDR3: CASSPEGGAHIYNEQFF. CDR3 DNA sequence: TGTGCCAGCAGCCCAGAGGGGGGGGCCCACATCTACAATGAGCAGTTCTTC.

Turning to this clone: A read error may produce the germline difference seen at one junction end. The V and J genes are TRBV19 and TRBJ2-7, with TRBD2 identical over 8 bases. The CDR3 spans 13 residues. The germline gives CDR1 LNHDA, CDR2 SQIVND (reference sequence). CDR3 nucleotides: TGTGCCAGCAGTAGCGGGGACGGGTACGAGCAGTACTTC. Encoded protein: CASSSGDGYEQYF.

The chain employs TRBV30 and TRBJ2-3, with no clear D. The CDR3 is made up of 15 amino acids. CDR1 and CDR2 from the germline V gene are GTSNPN and SVGIG (reference sequence). V shed 0 bases and J shed 2 bases, with 12 bases lying between them. CDR3 amino acids: CAWSVSRGTTDTQYF. In DNA, the CDR3 is TGTGCCTGGAGTGTATCTAGAGGCACCACAGATACGCAGTATTTT.